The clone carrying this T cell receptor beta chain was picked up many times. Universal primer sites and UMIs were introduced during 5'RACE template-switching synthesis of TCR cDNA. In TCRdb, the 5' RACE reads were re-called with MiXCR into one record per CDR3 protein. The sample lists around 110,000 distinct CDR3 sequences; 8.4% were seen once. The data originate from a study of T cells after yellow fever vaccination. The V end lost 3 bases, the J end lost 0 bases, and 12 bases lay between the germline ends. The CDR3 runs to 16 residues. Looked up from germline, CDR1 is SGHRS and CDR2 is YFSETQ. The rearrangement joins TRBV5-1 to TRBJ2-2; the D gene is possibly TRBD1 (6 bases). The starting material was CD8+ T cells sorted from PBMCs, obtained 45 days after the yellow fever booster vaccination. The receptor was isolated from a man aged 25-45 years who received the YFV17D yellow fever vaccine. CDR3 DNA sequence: TGCGCCAGCAGCTCCCAAACAGGGTCGAACACCGGGGAGCTGTTTTTT. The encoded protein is CASSSQTGSNTGELFF. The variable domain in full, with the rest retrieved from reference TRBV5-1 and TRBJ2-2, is KAGVTQTPRYLIKTRGQQVTLSCSPISGHRSVSWYQQTPGQGLQFLFEYFSETQRNKGNFPGRFSGRQFSNSRSEMNVSTLELGDSALYLCASSSQTGSNTGELFFGEGSRLTVL.